This TCR beta chain was identified during a study of blood T cell repertoires in COVID-19. Study details: From T cells, B-cell-depleted T cells, or PBMCs came the material, which was cDNA or gDNA.

Looked up from germline, CDR1 is SGHNT and CDR2 is YENEEA. J lost 5 bases, V lost 2 bases, and 6 bases had no gene match. The CDR3 consists of 15 residues. Per the original data handling: Amplification with reference gene primers provided the estimates of nucleated cell counts. Clones were read by immunoSEQ multiplex PCR, and TCRdb kept only the in-frame ones, dropping some. Clone size and V and J calls were adopted from that table, with D and trimming inferred from the DNA. The sample has about 130,000 clones, about 90% seen once. The chain links TRBV11-3 to TRBJ2-5, with TRBD2 matching over 9 bases. The TCR comes from a woman between 55 and 75 years old with acute or convalescent COVID-19. Sequenced: peripheral blood. The CDR3 protein is CASSLMLAGQETQYF. The DNA for the CDR3 is TGTGCCAGCAGCTTAATGCTAGCGGGACAGGAGACCCAGTACTTC.